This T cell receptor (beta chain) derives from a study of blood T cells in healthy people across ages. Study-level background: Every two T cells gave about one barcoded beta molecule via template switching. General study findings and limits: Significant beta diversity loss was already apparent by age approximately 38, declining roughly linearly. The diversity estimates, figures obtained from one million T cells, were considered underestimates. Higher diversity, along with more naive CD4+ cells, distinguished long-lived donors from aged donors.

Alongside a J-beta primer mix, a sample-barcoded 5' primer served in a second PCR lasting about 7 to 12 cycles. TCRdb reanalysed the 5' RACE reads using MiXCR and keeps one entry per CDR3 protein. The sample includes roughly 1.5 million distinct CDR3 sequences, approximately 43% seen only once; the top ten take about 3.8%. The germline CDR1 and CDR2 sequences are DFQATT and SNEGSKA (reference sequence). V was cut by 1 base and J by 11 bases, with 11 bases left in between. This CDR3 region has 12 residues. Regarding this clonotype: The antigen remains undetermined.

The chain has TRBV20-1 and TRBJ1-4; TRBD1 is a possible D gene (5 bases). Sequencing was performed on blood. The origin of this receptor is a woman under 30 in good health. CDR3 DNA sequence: TGCAGTGCTAGAGCTGGGGGGAACAAACTGTTTTTT. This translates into CSARAGGNKLFF.